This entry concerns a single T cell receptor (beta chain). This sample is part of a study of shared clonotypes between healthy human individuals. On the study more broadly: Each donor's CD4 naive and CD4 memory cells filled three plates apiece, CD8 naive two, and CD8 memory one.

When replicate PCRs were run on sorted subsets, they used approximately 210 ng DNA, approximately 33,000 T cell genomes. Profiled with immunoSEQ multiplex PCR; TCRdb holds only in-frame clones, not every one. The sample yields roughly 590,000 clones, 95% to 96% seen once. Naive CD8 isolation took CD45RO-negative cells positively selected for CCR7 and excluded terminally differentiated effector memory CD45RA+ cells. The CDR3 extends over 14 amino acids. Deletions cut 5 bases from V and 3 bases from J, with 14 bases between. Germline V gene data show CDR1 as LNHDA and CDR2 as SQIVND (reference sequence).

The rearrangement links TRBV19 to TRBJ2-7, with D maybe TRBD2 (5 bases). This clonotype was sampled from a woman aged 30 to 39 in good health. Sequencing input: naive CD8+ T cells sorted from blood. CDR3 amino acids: CASSLRETNYEQYF. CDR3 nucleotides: TGTGCCAGTAGTCTCCGGGAAACAAACTACGAGCAGTACTTC.